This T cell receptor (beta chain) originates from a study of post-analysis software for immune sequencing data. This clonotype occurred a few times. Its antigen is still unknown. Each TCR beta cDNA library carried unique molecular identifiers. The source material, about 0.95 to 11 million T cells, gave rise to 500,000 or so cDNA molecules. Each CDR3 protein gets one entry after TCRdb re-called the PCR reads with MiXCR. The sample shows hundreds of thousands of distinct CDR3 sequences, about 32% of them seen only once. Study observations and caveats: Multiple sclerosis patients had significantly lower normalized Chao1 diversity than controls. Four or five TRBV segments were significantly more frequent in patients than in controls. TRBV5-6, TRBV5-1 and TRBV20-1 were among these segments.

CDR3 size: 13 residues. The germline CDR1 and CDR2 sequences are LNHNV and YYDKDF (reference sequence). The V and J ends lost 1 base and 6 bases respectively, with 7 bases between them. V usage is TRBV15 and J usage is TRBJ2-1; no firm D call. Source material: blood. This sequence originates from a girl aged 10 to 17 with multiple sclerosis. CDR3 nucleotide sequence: TGTGCCACCAGCAGAGCGAACCCCAATGAGCAGTTCTTC. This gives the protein CATSRANPNEQFF. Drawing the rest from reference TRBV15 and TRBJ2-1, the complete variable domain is DAMVIQNPRYQVTQFGKPVTLSCSQTLNHNVMYWYQQKSSQAPKLLFHYYDKDFNNEADTPDNFQSRRPNTSFCFLDIRSPGLGDTAMYLCATSRANPNEQFFGPGTRLTVL.